Below, 30 T cell receptor beta chains from the same sample are listed, as sequenced in a study of blood T cell repertoires in COVID-19. Measured with immunoSEQ multiplex PCR; TCRdb has only the in-frame clones, and not every one. The repertoire holds 74,000 or so clones, with approximately 88% as singletons. The sequenced sample consisted of peripheral blood. These receptors all come from a human donor in a cohort sampled during active COVID-19.

The V call is TRBV27, the J call TRBJ1-6; D gene uncertain. Germline V gene data show CDR1 as MNHEY and CDR2 as SMNVEV (reference sequence). This CDR3 region has 17 residues. V lost 3 bases and J lost 4, with 16 bases in between. The CDR3 DNA reads as TGTGCCAGCAGTTTGAGGACGGAGGGCCCATATAATTCACCCCTCCACTTT. It yields the protein CASSLRTEGPYNSPLHF.

This chain links TRBV6-5 with TRBJ2-1; the match to TRBD2 covers 7 bases. Trimming at V came to 0 bases and at J to 7 bases, leaving 9 bases not matched to a gene. In germline, CDR1 is MNHEY, CDR2 SVGAGI. CDR3 length equals 16 residues. CDR3 in amino acids: CASSYSMSGGGNEQFF. Here the CDR3 DNA reads TGTGCCAGCAGTTACTCGATGAGTGGGGGGGGGAATGAGCAGTTCTTC.

This chain connects TRBV9 to TRBJ1-2; no firm D call. CDR3 length equals 14 residues. V dropped 0 bases and J dropped 2 bases, with 8 bases sitting between them. Germline-derived CDR1 and CDR2 are SGDLS and YYNGEE. The CDR3 sequence is CASSVATENYGYTF. The CDR3 DNA reads TGTGCCAGCAGCGTAGCTACAGAAAACTATGGCTACACCTTC.

This chain links TRBV2 with TRBJ1-5, with D uncertain. There are 16 residues in the CDR3. V was clipped by 6 bases and J by 6 bases, with 21 bases between them. CDR1 is SNHLY, CDR2 FYNNEI, per germline. CDR3 sequence: CASRNTLWSSGQPQHF. In nucleotides, the CDR3 is TGTGCCAGCAGGAATACGTTGTGGTCCTCGGGTCAGCCCCAGCATTTT.

The rearrangement joins TRBV9 to TRBJ1-6; weak D call: TRBD1 (6 bases). V lost 0 bases, J lost 9 bases, and 10 bases lay in between. The length of the CDR3 is 14 residues. The germline V gene has CDR1 SGDLS and CDR2 YYNGEE. Here the CDR3 DNA reads TGTGCCAGCAGCGTAGAGTGGGGGCTTTCACCCCTCCACTTT. Protein sequence: CASSVEWGLSPLHF.

The chain is built from TRBV4-1 and TRBJ1-1, with D perhaps TRBD1 (6 bases). V was shortened by 4 bases and J by 4 bases, with 16 bases between the two germline ends. From germline, CDR1 is MGHRA and CDR2 YSYEKL. CDR3 length equals 15 residues. The CDR3 nucleotides are TGCGCCAGCAGCCGCCCCAGGGGAGGGGGCACTGAAGCTTTCTTT. Its protein product is CASSRPRGGGTEAFF.

The gene calls are TRBV6-5 and TRBJ2-2; D is undetermined. CDR1 and CDR2 (germline): MNHEY, SVGAGI. V lost 6 bases and J 6 bases, leaving 5 bases between the germline ends. This CDR3 comprises 11 residues. The CDR3 protein is CASRSAGELFF. The DNA of the CDR3 is TGTGCCAGCAGGTCAGCCGGGGAGCTGTTTTTT.

CDR3 in amino acids: CASSQDQRGGYTF. The CDR3 DNA sequence: TGCGCCAGCAGCCAAGATCAACGGGGTGGCTACACCTTC. This rearrangement joins TRBV4-1 to TRBJ1-2; D is ambiguous. CDR3 length: 13 residues. CDR1 and CDR2 (germline): MGHRA, YSYEKL. V was cut by 0 bases and J by 7 bases, with 9 bases left in between.

This clone was seen a single time. V is TRBV5-1 and J is TRBJ2-2; perhaps TRBD2 as D (6 bases). Between the trimmed V and J ends, which lost 4 bases and 6 bases, there was a span of 13 bases. CDR3 length: 14 amino acids. Germline lookup yields CDR1 SGHRS and CDR2 YFSETQ. CDR3 in DNA: TGCGCCAGCAGCCCTATCGAGCGGGCCGGGGAGCTGTTTTTT. Protein product: CASSPIERAGELFF.

This clone was counted once. The chain employs TRBV28 and TRBJ2-7; a possible D gene is TRBD2 (6 bases). Germline V lookup: CDR1 MDHEN, CDR2 SYDVKM. Trimming took 7 bases from V and 3 from J, leaving 13 bases between them. This CDR3 is built from 13 residues. The CDR3 DNA reads as TGTGCCAGCAACCCTGCGGGGCGCTACGAGCAGTACTTC. Amino acid sequence: CASNPAGRYEQYF. Variable domain in full (rest from reference TRBV28 and TRBJ2-7): DVKVTQSSRYLVKRTGEKVFLECVQDMDHENMFWYRQDPGLGLRLIYFSYDVKMKEKGDIPEGYSVSREKKERFSLILESASTNQTSMYLCASNPAGRYEQYFGPGTRLTVT.

The chain employs TRBV6-2 or TRBV6-3 and TRBJ2-1; 7 bases are a match to TRBD2. With 2 bases clipped from V and 2 bases from J, the junction kept 3 bases outside the gene matches. CDR1 is MNHEY, CDR2 SVGEGT, per germline. The CDR3 covers 15 residues. The CDR3 DNA follows: TGTGCCAGCAGTTACCGGGGAGGGCCCTACAATGAGCAGTTCTTC. The encoded protein is CASSYRGGPYNEQFF.

This clone was recorded at least ten times. The chain couples TRBV27 to TRBJ1-6; D might be TRBD1 (6 bases). CDR1 is MNHEY, CDR2 SMNVEV, per germline (reference sequence). V lost 3 bases and J lost 6, with 12 bases in between. The CDR3 extends over 15 amino acids. The CDR3 nucleotides are TGTGCCAGCAGTTTTTCGACAGGAGGTAATTCACCCCTCCACTTT. The encoded protein is CASSFSTGGNSPLHF.

V usage is TRBV6-2 or TRBV6-3 and J usage is TRBJ2-1; TRBD2 aligns across 8 bases. Germline V CDR1 and CDR2: MNHEY, SVGEGT. J lost 7 bases, V lost 4 bases, and 21 bases had no gene match. The CDR3 has 19 amino acids. Written as DNA, the CDR3 is TGTGCCAGCAGTTCGGATTCCAAGGCGGGCGGGGGGATTATAAATGAGCAGTTCTTC. Translated, it gives CASSSDSKAGGGIINEQFF.

The chain has TRBV28 and TRBJ1-2; possible D gene TRBD1, 5 bases. V lost 5 bases to trimming and J lost 7 bases, with 17 bases between them. This CDR3 comprises 14 residues. Germline assignment: CDR1 MDHEN and CDR2 SYDVKM. The CDR3 spells CASSKPMLGGGYTF. CDR3 nucleotides: TGTGCCAGCAGTAAACCGATGTTGGGGGGTGGCTACACCTTC.

The chain carries TRBV4-1 and TRBJ2-7; tentatively, D is TRBD1 (6 bases). V lost 2 bases and J 3 bases, leaving 11 bases between the germline ends. Germline V gene data show CDR1 as MGHRA and CDR2 as YSYEKL. This CDR3 has 14 amino acids. Written as DNA, the CDR3 is TGCGCCAGCAGCCAAACAGGGAACAACTACGAGCAGTACTTC. Translation: CASSQTGNNYEQYF.

DNA for the CDR3: TGTGCCAGCAGCCAGGGGGCTGTGGGCACTGAAGCTTTCTTT. This gives the protein CASSQGAVGTEAFF. The chain recombines TRBV6-4 with TRBJ1-1; TRBD1 matches at 8 bases. Germline assignment: CDR1 MRHNA and CDR2 SNTAGT. Trimming removed 6 bases from V and 4 bases from J; junction bases left unmatched: 7. This CDR3 has 14 residues.

The chain is built from TRBV6-5 and TRBJ2-1; TRBD2 agrees at 8 bases. With 0 bases clipped from V and 8 bases from J, the junction kept 6 bases outside the gene matches. There are 15 residues in the CDR3. Germline CDR1 and CDR2: MNHEY and SVGAGI. This CDR3 reads CASSYSSGSGHEQFF. As DNA, the CDR3 is TGTGCCAGCAGTTACTCCAGCGGGAGTGGCCATGAGCAGTTCTTC.

The count of this clone is one. The V gene is TRBV2, the J gene TRBJ2-2; 7 positions agree with TRBD1. V trimming: 5 bases; J trimming: 0 bases; junction bases outside the gene matches: 6. The CDR3 is 16 residues long. CDR1 and CDR2 (germline): SNHLY, FYNNEI. This chain's CDR3 is CASSLRGQPNTGELFF. DNA for the CDR3: TGTGCCAGCAGTTTAAGGGGACAGCCGAACACCGGGGAGCTGTTTTTT.

The V call is TRBV28, the J call TRBJ2-3; no clear D. The V gene lost 3 bases and the J gene lost 4 bases, with 17 bases spanning the gap. CDR1 MDHEN and CDR2 SYDVKM come from the germline V gene. The CDR3 length is 16 residues. The CDR3 bases are TGTGCCAGCAGTTTGGCCGACAATTCAAAGCCAGATACGCAGTATTTT. Residues: CASSLADNSKPDTQYF.

The rearrangement links TRBV6-5 to TRBJ2-7; perhaps TRBD2 as D (5 bases). V gave up 2 bases and J gave up 4 bases, with 9 bases separating them. Germline V gene sequence: CDR1 MNHEY, CDR2 SVGAGI. CDR3 length: 13 amino acids. CDR3 sequence (DNA): TGTGCCAGCAGTTACGGGTCGGGATACGAGCAGTACTTC. Amino acid sequence: CASSYGSGYEQYF.

This chain links TRBV7-8 with TRBJ1-1, with a weak D call TRBD1 (5 bases). The CDR3 is made up of 13 amino acids. CDR1 and CDR2 from the germline V gene are SGHVS and FQNEAQ. V was cut by 0 bases and J by 6 bases, with 8 bases left in between. The CDR3 region is CASSLARDAEAFF. CDR3 nucleotides: TGTGCCAGCAGCTTAGCGCGGGACGCTGAAGCTTTCTTT.

Comments on this clone: Other DNA sequences in this specimen translate into the identical CDR3. This chain uses TRBV5-6 with TRBJ1-2, with D possibly matching TRBD1 (5 bases). This CDR3 has 12 residues. CDR1 is SGHDT, CDR2 YYEEEE, per germline. V lost 3 bases, J lost 7 bases, and 10 bases lay in between. The CDR3 sequence: CASSSGVGGYTF. The CDR3 DNA is TGTGCCAGCAGCTCGGGGGTCGGTGGCTACACCTTC.

The gene calls are TRBV7-2 and TRBJ1-6, with 10 positions matching TRBD1. This CDR3 spans 15 amino acids. Germline CDR1 and CDR2: SGHTA and FQGNSA. J lost 9 bases, V lost 7 bases, and 9 bases had no gene match. The CDR3 spells CASKLYRDRGSPLHF. The CDR3, as DNA: TGTGCCAGCAAACTTTACCGGGACAGGGGTTCACCCCTCCACTTT.

This chain connects TRBV6-6 to TRBJ2-7; 7 bases line up with TRBD2. The CDR3 totals 16 residues. The germline V gene encodes CDR1 MNHNY and CDR2 SVGAGI (reference sequence). V trimming: 4 bases; J trimming: 3 bases; junction bases outside the gene matches: 12. CDR3 bases: TGTGCCAGCAGTTCCCAGGGAGGGGAGCTCCGCTACGAGCAGTACTTC. Protein: CASSSQGGELRYEQYF.

V and J are TRBV7-9 and TRBJ2-7; 8 bases agree with TRBD1. This CDR3 region has 17 residues. In germline, CDR1 is SEHNR, CDR2 FQNEAQ (reference sequence). The ends lost 5 bases at V and 5 bases at J; junction bases unmatched: 17. CDR3 loop: CASSPTLWPGGRDEQYF. Here the CDR3 DNA reads TGTGCCAGCAGCCCTACCCTCTGGCCAGGGGGCCGTGACGAGCAGTACTTC.

The chain recombines TRBV5-4 with TRBJ2-1; 11 bases line up with TRBD1. Per germline, CDR1 SGHNT and CDR2 YYREEE (reference sequence). V shed 4 bases and J 7 bases; nucleotides not matched to a gene: 7. The CDR3 is 15 residues long. The CDR3 here is CASSHRDRGGNEQFF. The CDR3 coding sequence is TGTGCCAGCAGCCATAGGGACAGGGGGGGTAATGAGCAGTTCTTC. Combining the CDR3 with reference TRBV5-4 and TRBJ2-1 gives the whole variable domain ETGVTQSPTHLIKTRGQQVTLRCSSQSGHNTVSWYQQALGQGPQFIFQYYREEENGRGNFPPRFSGLQFPNYSSELNVNALELDDSALYLCASSHRDRGGNEQFFGPGTRLTVL.

The chain has TRBV19 and TRBJ1-1; D is undetermined. CDR3 length: 14 residues. The germline CDR1 and CDR2 sequences are LNHDA and SQIVND (reference sequence). V lost 1 base, J lost 5 bases, and 11 bases lay in between. CDR3 nucleotides: TGTGCCAGTAGTATAGGGGCAGGCCAAACTGAAGCTTTCTTT. This translates into CASSIGAGQTEAFF.

V usage is TRBV7-9 and J usage is TRBJ1-1; a weak D match, TRBD1 (6 bases). This CDR3 spans 12 amino acids. The V gene lost 5 bases and the J gene lost 9 bases, with 13 bases spanning the gap. The V gene's germline CDR1 is SEHNR and CDR2 FQNEAQ (reference sequence). DNA of the CDR3: TGTGCCAGCAGCGCCAGGACAGACAAAGCTTTCTTT. It codes for CASSARTDKAFF.

This CDR3 is CAWKWGANTEAFF. For the CDR3, the DNA is TGTGCCTGGAAGTGGGGCGCGAACACTGAAGCTTTCTTT. J is TRBJ1-1 and V is TRBV30, with a weak D call TRBD1 (5 bases). V lost 4 bases and J lost 1, with 10 bases in between. In germline, CDR1 is GTSNPN, CDR2 SVGIG (reference sequence). This CDR3 has 13 residues.

The chain is built from TRBV9 and TRBJ2-7; no firm D call. CDR3 length: 13 residues. Per the germline V gene, CDR1 is SGDLS and CDR2 is YYNGEE. Trimming cost V 7 bases and J 3 bases, with 14 bases left between them. The CDR3, as DNA: TGTGCCAGCTCCCGAGGCTCTTTCTACGAGCAGTACTTC. Translating gives CASSRGSFYEQYF.